This T cell receptor beta chain stems from a study of blood T cell repertoires in COVID-19. At the level of the study: Samples representing acute and convalescent COVID-19 were sourced from the United States, Italy and Spain. T cells, B-cell-depleted T cells, or PBMCs supplied cDNA or gDNA.

V was clipped by 5 bases and J by 1 base; unmatched bases: 5. Germline V gene data show CDR1 as SGHTA and CDR2 as FQGNSA. The CDR3 loop spans 16 amino acids. In the source study's methods: The authors estimated nucleated cell counts from reference gene primer amplification. Profiled with immunoSEQ multiplex PCR; TCRdb holds only in-frame clones, not every one. The V and J calls and clone size are taken from that table; D and trimming were inferred from the DNA. The sample contains under 80,000 clones, roughly three quarters of which appear only once. This clone showed up many times. This sequence was found in a human donor in a cohort sampled during active COVID-19. The V and J genes are TRBV7-2 and TRBJ1-3; TRBD1 matches 10 bases. Source material: peripheral blood. CDR3 in amino acids: CASSTTGGTSGNTIYF. CDR3 in DNA: TGTGCCAGCAGCACGACAGGGGGCACTTCTGGAAACACCATATATTTT.